This T cell receptor (beta chain) came from a study of CD8+CD57+ T cells in acquired aplastic anemia. Study-level information: DNA per sorted CD4+ or CD8+ sample ranged about 0.17 to 27.4 ug, averaging 3.2 ug. CD4+ reads averaged around 9.9 million in healthy donors.

The study, taken as a whole, reports: Simpson's diversity of CD8+ cells was not significantly different in patients compared with controls. Between patients and controls, approximately 29 CD8+ CDR3 sequences were found in common.

Genomic DNA provided the template from which TCR beta VDJ and CDR3 profiles were obtained. TCRdb redid the calling of the reads with MiXCR, one entry per CDR3 protein. The table has about 190,000 distinct CDR3 sequences, roughly half seen once; the top ten hold roughly 15%. This CDR3 region has 13 residues. V lost 6 bases to trimming and J lost 7 bases, with 19 bases between them. The germline CDR1 and CDR2 sequences are DFQATT and SNEGSKA (reference sequence). Of note for this clonotype: Its target is not known.

The chain recombines TRBV20-1 with TRBJ2-7; no clear D. Input material: sorted CD4+, CD8+, or CD8+CD57+ T cells (not recorded which) from PBMCs. This TCR was recovered from a human donor in good health, serving as a control. The CDR3 sequence: CSASPRALGEQYF. CDR3 bases: TGCAGTGCCAGCCCCCGGGCGTTGGGTGAGCAGTACTTC.